This T cell receptor beta chain was sequenced in a study of T cells after yellow fever vaccination. Study in general: Preparation of fractions with low cell numbers was performed using SMART-Seq v4 Ultra Low Input. Study outcomes and limitations: Contamination of FACS-sorted repertoires by abundant clonotypes from the bulk population could occur. Reappearing after the booster were most of the clones from primary vaccination (around 96% CD4, roughly 86% CD8).

Trimming removed 5 bases at V and 1 base at J, with 9 bases between. The CDR3 contains 13 residues. Germline CDR1 SQVTM, CDR2 ANQGSEA. A word on this clonotype: The antigen remains undetermined.

As TCR cDNA was made by 5'RACE template switching, a universal primer site and UMIs were added. A single record per CDR3 protein comes from TCRdb applying MiXCR to the 5' RACE reads. The sample lists approximately 550,000 distinct CDR3 sequences, roughly 21% occurring once. This sequence joins TRBV29-1 and TRBJ2-1; maybe TRBD1 (5 bases). Sequencing used PBMCs, obtained 15 days after the yellow fever booster vaccination. The origin of this receptor is a man between 25 and 39 years old who received the YFV17D yellow fever vaccine. This CDR3 is CSVQGRSYNEQFF. The CDR3 nucleotides read TGCAGCGTTCAGGGAAGATCCTACAATGAGCAGTTCTTC.